This T cell receptor beta chain was sequenced for a study of T-cell memory formation after mild COVID-19. The CDR3 loop spans 17 amino acids. Germline loops: CDR1 MRHNA, CDR2 SNTAGT. The ends lost 7 bases at V and 3 bases at J; junction bases unmatched: 15. Study-wide points: Later expanders leaned toward CD4+, whereas clones contracting from day 15 to 85 were balanced CD4/CD8. SARS-CoV-2 specificity of second-wave clones peaking day 37 was unconfirmed.

This clonotype was seen a single time. Its target is not known. From 5'RACE with constant-segment primers came TCR alpha and TCR beta cDNA libraries that carried sample barcodes and UMIs. TCRdb itself ran the 5' RACE reads through MiXCR, one entry per CDR3 protein. This table has 90,000 to 120,000 distinct CDR3 sequences, about a sixth appearing once. The receptor was isolated from a man younger than 35 who had mild COVID-19 (a few samples of this study predate the infection). Cell type and time point are not known. V and J are TRBV6-4 and TRBJ2-1, with 7 nucleotides matching TRBD1. The sequenced material came from PBMCs or a T cell subset sorted from them (not recorded which). The CDR3 sequence: CASTPRPTGVNYNEQFF. CDR3 coding DNA: TGTGCCAGCACTCCACGTCCAACAGGGGTTAACTACAATGAGCAGTTCTTC.